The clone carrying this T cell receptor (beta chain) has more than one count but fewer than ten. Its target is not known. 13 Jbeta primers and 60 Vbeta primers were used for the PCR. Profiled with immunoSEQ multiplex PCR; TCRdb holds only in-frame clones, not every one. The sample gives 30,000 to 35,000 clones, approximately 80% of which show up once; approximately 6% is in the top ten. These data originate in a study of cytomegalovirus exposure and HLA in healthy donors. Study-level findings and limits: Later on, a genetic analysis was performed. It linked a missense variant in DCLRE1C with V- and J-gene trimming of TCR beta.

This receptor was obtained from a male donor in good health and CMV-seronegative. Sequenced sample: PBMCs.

The CDR3 is CSVEGQGDEQYF. The CDR3, as DNA: TGCAGCGTTGAAGGACAGGGAGACGAGCAGTACTTC. V usage is TRBV29-1 and J usage is TRBJ2-7, with 7 bases fitting TRBD1. V trimming: 1 base; J trimming: 5 bases; junction bases outside the gene matches: 2. CDR3 length: 12 residues. Germline V gene lookup returns CDR1 SQVTM and CDR2 ANQGSEA.